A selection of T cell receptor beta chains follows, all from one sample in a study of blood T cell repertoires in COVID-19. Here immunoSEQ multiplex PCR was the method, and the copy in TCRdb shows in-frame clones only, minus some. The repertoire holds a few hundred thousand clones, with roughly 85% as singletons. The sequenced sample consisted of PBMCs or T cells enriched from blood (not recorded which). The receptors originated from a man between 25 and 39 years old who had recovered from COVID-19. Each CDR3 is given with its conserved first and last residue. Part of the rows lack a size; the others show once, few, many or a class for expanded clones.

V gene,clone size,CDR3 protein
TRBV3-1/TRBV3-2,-,CASSRESEQYF
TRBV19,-,CAADSGGANTEAFF
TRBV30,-,CAWSVGGQPYF
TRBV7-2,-,CASSLRAGGLGTEAFF
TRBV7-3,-,CASSSRRTAASYEQYF
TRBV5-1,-,CASSTENSPLHF
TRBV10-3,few,CAISEFKAGLEAFF
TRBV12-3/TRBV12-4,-,CASGLRNIDTQYF
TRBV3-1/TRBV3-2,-,CASSPGWGGVEKLFF
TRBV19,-,CASSMTNGHNEQFF
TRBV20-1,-,CSASRGGVWGRGNQPQHF
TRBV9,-,CASSARGSSYNSPLHF
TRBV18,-,CASSPGTGSPQGGYTF
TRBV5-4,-,CASSSITGNYTF
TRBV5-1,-,CASSFSKQTMNTEAFF
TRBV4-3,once,CASSQAGSSYNEQFF
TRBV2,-,CASRQLVNSPLHF
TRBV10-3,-,CAIRAGNTEAFF